This TCR beta chain emerged from a study of T cell responses to AZD1222 COVID-19 vaccine. Study observations and caveats: Donors skewed white British and female; clonal diversity was possibly underestimated. A rise in Spike-specific TCR breadth and depth followed two AZD1222 doses. Baseline testing showed seropositivity in only a handful of AZD1222 recipients.

Some clones are missing from TCRdb's copy, which holds only in-frame ones; the method was immunoSEQ multiplex PCR. The data contain about 140,000 clones, roughly 92% of them singletons. Pooling of second doses given at about 4 or about 12 weeks was done. V gave up 5 bases and J gave up 1 base, with 17 bases separating them. This CDR3 has 16 residues. CDR1 and CDR2 (germline): SGHTA, FQGNSA. This clone appeared a single time. Its antigen is as yet unknown. The origin of this receptor is an adult who received the AZD1222 COVID-19 vaccine. J is TRBJ1-1 and V is TRBV7-2; D is unresolved. Sequencing used peripheral blood, obtained 28 days after the second AZD1222 dose. CDR3 protein: CASSVNSFRGNTEAFF. The CDR3 DNA sequence: TGTGCCAGCAGCGTCAACAGTTTCCGAGGGAACACTGAAGCTTTCTTT.